This is a list of T cell receptor beta chains from one sample in a study of OX40 agonist ivuxolimab in advanced cancers. Only in-frame clones appear in the TCRdb table, and some are missing; sequencing was by immunoSEQ multiplex PCR. The sample yields thousands of clones, roughly 73% seen once. This specimen consisted of CD4+ or CD8+ T cells sorted from blood, obtained in a trial of the OX40 agonist ivuxolimab. The receptors were sampled from an adult with an advanced solid tumor such as melanoma, head and neck, liver or kidney cancer. Each CDR3 is given without its conserved first and last residue. Clone size is not always given. Where it is, it says once, few, many or a class for expanded clones.

>.|TRBV27|TRBJ1-3
ASSYRALSNTIY
>once|TRBV27|TRBJ2-1
ASSSSSYNEQF
>.|TRBV7-6|TRBJ2-3
ASSSFPGSRDTQY
>.|TRBV27|TRBJ1-5
ASSLGNQPQH
>.|TRBV19|TRBJ1-1
ASSPGTGNTEAF
>.|TRBV19|TRBJ2-2
ASSIPSRNTGELF
>.|TRBV23-1|TRBJ2-7
ASSNPGQGIHEQY
>.|TRBV19|TRBJ1-1
ASRAGGGNTEAF
>.|TRBV2|TRBJ2-7
ASSDPEQGYEQY
>.|TRBV9|TRBJ2-1
ASSPFPGDNEQF
>.|TRBV4-1|TRBJ1-6
ASSQGPDGYSPLH
>.|TRBV10-1|TRBJ2-2
ATEDGQNTGELF
>.|TRBV5-1|TRBJ2-7
ASSLGDLEQY
>few|TRBV7-9|TRBJ1-2
ASSFEGTDYGYT
>.|TRBV27|TRBJ1-1
ASSPGRLNTEAF
>once|TRBV4-1|TRBJ1-1
ASSQPPGHFEAF
>.|TRBV21-1|TRBJ2-5
ASSKGGTGTGEETQY
>.|TRBV5-6|TRBJ1-2
ASSLAGGRRYGYT
>.|TRBV19|TRBJ2-1
ASSAGTSGGTSYNEQF
>.|TRBV9|TRBJ2-1
ASSVTGNRDDEQF
>.|TRBV4-3|TRBJ2-7
ASSQERGLASEQY
>.|TRBV7-8|TRBJ1-1
ASSDQGGGTEAF